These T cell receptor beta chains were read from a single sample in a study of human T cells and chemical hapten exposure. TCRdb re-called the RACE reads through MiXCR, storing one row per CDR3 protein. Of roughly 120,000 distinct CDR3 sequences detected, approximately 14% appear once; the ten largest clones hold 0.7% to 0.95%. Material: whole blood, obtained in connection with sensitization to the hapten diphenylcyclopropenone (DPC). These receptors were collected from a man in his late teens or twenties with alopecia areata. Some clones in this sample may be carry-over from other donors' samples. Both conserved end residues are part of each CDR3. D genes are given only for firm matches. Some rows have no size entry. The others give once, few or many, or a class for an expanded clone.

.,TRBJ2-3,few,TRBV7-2,TGTGCCAGCAGCCCAAACTGGGGGGGCACAGATACGCAGTATTTT,CASSPNWGGTDTQYF
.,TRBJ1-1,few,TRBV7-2,TGTGCCAGCAGCGGTGTCAAGAGGACTGAAGCTTTCTTT,CASSGVKRTEAFF
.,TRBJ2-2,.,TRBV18,TGTGCCAGCTCAACCGGGGAGCTGTTTTTT,CASSTGELFF
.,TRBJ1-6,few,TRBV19,TGTGCCAGTAGTTTCCAGGGAATTAATTCACCCCTCCACTTT,CASSFQGINSPLHF
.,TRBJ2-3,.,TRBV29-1,TGCAGCGTTGAAGATGGTACGTCCACAGATACGCAGTATTTT,CSVEDGTSTDTQYF
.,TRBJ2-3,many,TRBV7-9,TGTGCCAGCAGCTTACGGTCGGGCACAGATACGCAGTATTTT,CASSLRSGTDTQYF
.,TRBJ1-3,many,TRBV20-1,TGCAGTGCTAGAGCGGCAGGGCAAAGAAACACCATATATTTT,CSARAAGQRNTIYF
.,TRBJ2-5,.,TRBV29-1,TGCAGCGTTGAAGGGGTCAAGACCCAGTACTTC,CSVEGVKTQYF
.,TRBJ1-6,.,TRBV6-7,TGTGCCAGCAGTTACTCGATTCTGGCTAATTCACCCCTCCACTTT,CASSYSILANSPLHF
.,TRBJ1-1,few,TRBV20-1,TGCAGTCAACGGGGGGGCACTGAAGCTTTCTTT,CSQRGGTEAFF
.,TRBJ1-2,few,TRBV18,TGTGCCAGCTCACCATCCCGACAGAACTATGGCTACACCTTC,CASSPSRQNYGYTF
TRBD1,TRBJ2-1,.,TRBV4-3,TGCGCCAGCAGCCAAGAACAGGGGGCCAACAATGAGCAGTTCTTC,CASSQEQGANNEQFF
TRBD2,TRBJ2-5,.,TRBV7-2,TGTGCCAGCAGCAACGTGATTAGCGGGGGCAAAGAGACCCAGTACTTC,CASSNVISGGKETQYF
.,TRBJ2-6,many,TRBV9,TGTGCCAGCAGCGCAAGGGGTCTGCCCCTTTTGCCCTCTGGGGCCAACGTCCTGACTTTC,CASSARGLPLLPSGANVLTF
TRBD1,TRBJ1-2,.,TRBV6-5,TGTGCCAGCAGATGGACAGGGGGGACCTATGGCTACACCTTC,CASRWTGGTYGYTF
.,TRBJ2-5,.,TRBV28,TGTGCCAGCAGTTTAGACACCGGGACCCAGTACTTC,CASSLDTGTQYF
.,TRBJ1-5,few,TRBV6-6,TGTGCCAGCGGTCGGGTAAAGGGCAATCAGCCCCAGCATTTT,CASGRVKGNQPQHF
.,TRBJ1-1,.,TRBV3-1,TGTGCCAGCAGCCTTCGCTTGGGGCGAACTGAAGCTTTCTTT,CASSLRLGRTEAFF
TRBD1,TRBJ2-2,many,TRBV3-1,TGTGCCAGCAGCCAAGATCGAAGGGGGCACGGCGGGGAGCTGTTTTTT,CASSQDRRGHGGELFF
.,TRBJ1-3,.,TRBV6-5,TGTGCCAGCAGTGCGACTCCAGGAAACACCATATATTTT,CASSATPGNTIYF
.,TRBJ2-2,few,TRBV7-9,TGTGCCAGCAGCTTACGGACGGGACACACCGGGGAGCTGTTTTTT,CASSLRTGHTGELFF
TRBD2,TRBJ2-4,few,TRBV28,TGTGCCAGCAGTCAGCTTTTTGCTGAGCAAGGGAGGGACATTCAGTACTTC,CASSQLFAEQGRDIQYF
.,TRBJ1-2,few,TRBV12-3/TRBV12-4,TGTGCCAGCAGCCCTAACAGGCTTACTTGGGGCTACACCTTC,CASSPNRLTWGYTF
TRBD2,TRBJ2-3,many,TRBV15,TGTGCCACGAGGAGCGGGGGGAGCACAGATACGCAGTATTTT,CATRSGGSTDTQYF
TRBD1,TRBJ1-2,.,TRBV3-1,TGTGCCAGCAGCCCGTGGACAGGGGGGGACTATGGCTACACCTTC,CASSPWTGGDYGYTF
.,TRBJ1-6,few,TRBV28,TGTGCCAGCATCTCCGGGCGGGCTTCACCCCTCCACTTT,CASISGRASPLHF
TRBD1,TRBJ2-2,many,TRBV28,TGTGCCAGCACGCGACAGGGTCTCGGGGAGCTGTTTTTT,CASTRQGLGELFF
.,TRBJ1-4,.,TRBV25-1,TGTGCCAGCAGTGAATACAGAGGGACGCTAAATGAAAAACTGTTTTTT,CASSEYRGTLNEKLFF
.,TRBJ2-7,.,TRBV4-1,TGCGCCAGCAGCCAAGTATATATCCAAAACTACGAGCAGTACTTC,CASSQVYIQNYEQYF